This T cell receptor beta chain is from a study of blood T cells in healthy people across ages. Unmatched junction bases numbered 11, after V lost 2 bases and J lost 4 bases. This CDR3 region has 16 residues. Germline V lookup: CDR1 GTSNPN, CDR2 SVGIG (reference sequence). Through a sample-barcoded 5' primer and a J-beta primer mix, a second PCR was run for roughly 6 to 12 cycles. TCRdb analysed the 5' RACE reads with MiXCR anew, one entry per CDR3 protein. The sample comprises 1.5 million to 2 million distinct CDR3 sequences, about 35% of which are singletons, and about 11% rests with the top ten. This clonotype was seen only a few times.

The chain uses TRBV30 and TRBJ2-5; 9 positions match TRBD2. Sequenced input: blood. The receptor was isolated from a woman aged 25 to 45 in good health. The CDR3 spells CAWSPPPAGGGETQYF. For the CDR3, the DNA is TGTGCCTGGAGTCCTCCTCCAGCGGGAGGTGGAGAGACCCAGTACTTC.